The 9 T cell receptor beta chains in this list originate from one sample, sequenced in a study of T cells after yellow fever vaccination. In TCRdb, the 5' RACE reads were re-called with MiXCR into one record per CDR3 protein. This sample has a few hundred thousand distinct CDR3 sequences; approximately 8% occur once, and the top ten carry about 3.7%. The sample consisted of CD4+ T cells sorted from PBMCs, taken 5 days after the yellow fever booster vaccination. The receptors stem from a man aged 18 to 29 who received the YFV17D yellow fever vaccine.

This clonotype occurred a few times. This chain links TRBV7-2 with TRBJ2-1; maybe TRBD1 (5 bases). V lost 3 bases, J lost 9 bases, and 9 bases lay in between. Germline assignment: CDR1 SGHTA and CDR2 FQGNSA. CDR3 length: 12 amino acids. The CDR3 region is CASSFAGLEQFF. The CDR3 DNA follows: TGTGCCAGCAGCTTTGCAGGGCTTGAGCAGTTCTTC.

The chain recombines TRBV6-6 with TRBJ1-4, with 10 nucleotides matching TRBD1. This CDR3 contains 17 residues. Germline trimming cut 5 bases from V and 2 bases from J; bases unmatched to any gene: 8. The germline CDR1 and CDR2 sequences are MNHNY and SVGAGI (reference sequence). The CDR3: CASSPVPGQGTNEKLFF. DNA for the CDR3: TGTGCCAGCAGTCCTGTCCCGGGACAGGGGACTAATGAAAAACTGTTTTTT.

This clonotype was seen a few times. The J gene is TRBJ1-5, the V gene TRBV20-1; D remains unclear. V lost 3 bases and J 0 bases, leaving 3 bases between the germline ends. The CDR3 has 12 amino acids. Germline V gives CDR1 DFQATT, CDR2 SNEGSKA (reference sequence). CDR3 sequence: CSASGSNQPQHF. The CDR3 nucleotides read TGCAGTGCTAGTGGTAGCAATCAGCCCCAGCATTTT.

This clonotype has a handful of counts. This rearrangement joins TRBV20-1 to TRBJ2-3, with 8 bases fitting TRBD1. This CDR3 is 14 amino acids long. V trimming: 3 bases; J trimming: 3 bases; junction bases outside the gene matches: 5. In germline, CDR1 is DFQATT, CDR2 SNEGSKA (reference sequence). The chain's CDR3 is CSASEQGGTDTQYF. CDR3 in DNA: TGCAGTGCTAGCGAACAGGGGGGTACAGATACGCAGTATTTT.

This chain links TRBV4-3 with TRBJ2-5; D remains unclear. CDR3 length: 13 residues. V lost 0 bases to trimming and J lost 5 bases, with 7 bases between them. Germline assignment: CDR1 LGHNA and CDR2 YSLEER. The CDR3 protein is CASSQDVWETQYF. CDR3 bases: TGCGCCAGCAGCCAAGATGTTTGGGAGACCCAGTACTTC.

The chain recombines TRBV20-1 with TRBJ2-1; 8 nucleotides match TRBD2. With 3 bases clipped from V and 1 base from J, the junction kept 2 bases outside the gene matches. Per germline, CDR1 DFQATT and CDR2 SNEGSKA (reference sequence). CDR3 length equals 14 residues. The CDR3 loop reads CSASGGASYNEQFF. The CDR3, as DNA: TGCAGTGCTAGCGGGGGGGCTTCCTACAATGAGCAGTTCTTC.

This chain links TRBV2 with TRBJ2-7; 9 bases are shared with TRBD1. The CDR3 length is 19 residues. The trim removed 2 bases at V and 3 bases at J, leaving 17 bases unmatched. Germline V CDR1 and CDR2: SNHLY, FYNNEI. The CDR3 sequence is CASSELGGQGHRPDYEQYF. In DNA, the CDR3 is TGTGCCAGCAGTGAACTTGGGGGACAGGGCCACCGTCCCGACTACGAGCAGTACTTC.

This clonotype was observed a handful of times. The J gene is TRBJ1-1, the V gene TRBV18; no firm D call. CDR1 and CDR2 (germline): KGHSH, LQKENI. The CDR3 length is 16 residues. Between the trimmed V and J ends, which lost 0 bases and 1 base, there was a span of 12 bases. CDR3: CASSPPSLPGNTEAFF. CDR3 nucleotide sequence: TGTGCCAGCTCACCACCGAGCCTGCCGGGGAACACTGAAGCTTTCTTT.

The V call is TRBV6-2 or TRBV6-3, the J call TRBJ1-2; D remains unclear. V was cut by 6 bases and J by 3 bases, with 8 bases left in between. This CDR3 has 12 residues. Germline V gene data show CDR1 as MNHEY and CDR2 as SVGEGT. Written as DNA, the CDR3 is TGTGCCAGCAGAACCAGCCACTATGGCTACACCTTC. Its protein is CASRTSHYGYTF.